The 26 T cell receptor beta chains reported below all come from one sample, sequenced in a study of response to subunit inactivated influenza vaccine. MiXCR, applied by TCRdb to the RT-PCR reads, yields one record per CDR3 protein. The sample comprises around 850,000 distinct CDR3 sequences, around 18% of which are singletons, and roughly a tenth rests with the top ten. This material consisted of PBMCs from blood, taken 4 to 6 days after vaccination. Receptors originate from a man aged 50-60 years who received an inactivated influenza vaccine.

At least ten counts were recorded for this clonotype. CDR3 loop: CASGEGANYGYTF. CDR3 bases: TGTGCCAGCGGTGAGGGAGCTAACTATGGCTACACCTTC. This chain connects TRBV7-2 to TRBJ1-2; D not certain. V lost 8 bases and J 0 bases, leaving 10 bases between the germline ends. The CDR3 sequence is 13 residues long. Germline V gene sequence: CDR1 SGHTA, CDR2 FQGNSA.

J is TRBJ1-5 and V is TRBV28, with D perhaps matching TRBD1 (5 bases). The ends were cut back, 2 bases at V and 5 bases at J, with 13 bases in the middle. CDR3 size: 15 residues. CDR1 and CDR2 from the germline V gene are MDHEN and SYDVKM. The CDR3 DNA is TGTGCCAGCAGTTTAGTTATAAGGGGATATCAGCCCCAGCATTTT. Protein: CASSLVIRGYQPQHF.

This clonotype has just a few counts. The chain recombines TRBV24-1 with TRBJ2-2, with D possibly being TRBD2 (5 bases). The CDR3 length is 16 residues. Germline-derived CDR1 and CDR2 are KGHDR and SFDVKD. The V end lost 4 bases, the J end lost 0 bases, and 11 bases lay between the germline ends. CDR3 loop: CATSETGIANTGELFF. The CDR3 nucleotides are TGTGCCACCAGTGAGACCGGGATCGCGAACACCGGGGAGCTGTTTTTT.

The chain combines TRBV7-9 with TRBJ1-1; D remains ambiguous. CDR1 and CDR2 from the germline V gene are SEHNR and FQNEAQ (reference sequence). Trimming pared 5 bases from V and 4 bases from J, leaving 23 bases between. The CDR3 consists of 17 residues. The DNA for the CDR3 is TGTGCCAGCAGCCGACCGGGCCCTCCCCGGTGGGGCACTGAAGCTTTCTTT. Residues: CASSRPGPPRWGTEAFF.

V gene TRBV11-2 combines with J gene TRBJ1-2; 8 bases are shared with TRBD1. With 5 bases clipped from V and 5 bases from J, the junction kept 7 bases outside the gene matches. This CDR3 spans 14 amino acids. In germline, CDR1 is SGHAT, CDR2 FQNNGV. The CDR3 region is CASSHDRGSYGYTF. CDR3 coding DNA: TGTGCCAGCAGCCACGACAGGGGAAGTTATGGCTACACCTTC. Based on the CDR3 plus reference TRBV11-2 and TRBJ1-2, the full variable domain is EAGVAQSPRYKIIEKRQSVAFWCNPISGHATLYWYQQILGQGPKLLIQFQNNGVVDDSQLPKDRFSAERLKGVDSTLKIQPAKLEDSAVYLCASSHDRGSYGYTFGSGTRLTVV.

This sequence joins TRBV5-1 and TRBJ2-5; no clear D. The germline V gene has CDR1 SGHRS and CDR2 YFSETQ. V was clipped by 4 bases and J by 2 bases, with 9 bases between them. The CDR3 length is 13 residues. The CDR3 reads CASSGSGQETQYF. In DNA form, the CDR3 reads TGCGCCAGCAGCGGCTCAGGTCAAGAGACCCAGTACTTC.

The sample holds a few counts of this clonotype. V usage is TRBV5-1 and J usage is TRBJ2-1, with D perhaps matching TRBD2 (6 bases). Germline V gives CDR1 SGHRS, CDR2 YFSETQ. V lost 4 bases, J lost 9 bases, and 17 bases lay in between. This CDR3 has 14 residues. The CDR3: CASSPRLGSGEQFF. In nucleotides, the CDR3 is TGCGCCAGCAGCCCCAGACTAGGGAGCGGTGAGCAGTTCTTC.

The gene calls are TRBV12-3 or TRBV12-4 and TRBJ1-2, with TRBD1 matching 9 bases. The CDR3 covers 15 residues. V lost 0 bases and J lost 8; bases outside the gene matches: 7. The CDR3 sequence is CASSLAGTGLGGYTF. Written as DNA, the CDR3 is TGTGCCAGCAGTTTAGCTGGGACAGGGCTTGGCGGCTACACCTTC.

The chain uses TRBV6-4 and TRBJ2-1; TRBD2 aligns across 15 bases. CDR3 length: 14 amino acids. Germline values: CDR1 MRHNA, CDR2 SNTAGT. The V gene end was trimmed by 6 bases and the J gene end by 16 bases; junction bases not matched to a gene: 10. Here the CDR3 DNA reads TGTGCCAGCAGACGGACTAGCGGGGGGGGACCCCCTTTCTTC. This gives the protein CASRRTSGGGPPFF.

CDR3 in DNA: TGTGCCATCAGTGTAGGGACAGGCGCCTACGAGCAGTACTTC. Its protein product is CAISVGTGAYEQYF. This chain joins TRBV10-3 and TRBJ2-7; 8 nucleotides align to TRBD1. The CDR3 spans 14 residues. Per the germline V gene, CDR1 is ENHRY and CDR2 is SYGVKD. Trimming at V came to 4 bases and at J to 2 bases, leaving 4 bases not matched to a gene.

The V and J genes are TRBV19 and TRBJ2-7, with TRBD2 matching over 13 bases. Germline CDR1 LNHDA, CDR2 SQIVND (reference sequence). The length of the CDR3 is 17 residues. Trimming removed 5 bases from V and 6 bases from J; junction bases left unmatched: 13. CDR3 sequence: CASSRQFTSGRASEQYF. CDR3 nucleotide sequence: TGTGCCAGTAGTCGCCAATTCACTAGCGGGAGGGCCTCCGAGCAGTACTTC.

This clonotype was seen a handful of times. The chain combines TRBV4-3 with TRBJ2-1; 8 bases are a match to TRBD2. The germline V gene encodes CDR1 LGHNA and CDR2 YSLEER. V gave up 5 bases and J gave up 4 bases; unmatched junction bases: 10. The CDR3 has 16 amino acids. The CDR3 loop reads CASSVSGTIVYNEQFF. CDR3 nucleotide sequence: TGCGCCAGCAGCGTTAGCGGGACAATTGTTTACAATGAGCAGTTCTTC.

The chain combines TRBV5-5 with TRBJ2-6; tentatively, D is TRBD1 (6 bases). This CDR3 is built from 15 residues. V shed 0 bases and J shed 4 bases, with 8 bases lying between them. Germline CDR1 SGHKS, CDR2 YYEKEE (reference sequence). In nucleotides, the CDR3 is TGTGCCAGCAGCTTGGAGGGGGTGGGGGCCAACGTCCTGACTTTC. It translates to CASSLEGVGANVLTF.

This chain joins TRBV25-1 and TRBJ1-6; D remains ambiguous. Germline assignment: CDR1 MGHDK and CDR2 SYGVNS. The CDR3 sequence is 14 residues long. Trimming removed 3 bases from V and 9 bases from J, with 12 bases in between. CDR3 amino acids: CASSDTSDRSPLHF. In nucleotides, the CDR3 is TGTGCCAGCAGTGACACCTCCGACCGTTCACCCCTCCACTTT. Complete variable domain (other parts from reference TRBV25-1 and TRBJ1-6): EADIYQTPRYLVIGTGKKITLECSQTMGHDKMYWYQQDPGMELHLIHYSYGVNSTEKGDLSSESTVSRIRTEHFPLTLESARPSHTSQYLCASSDTSDRSPLHFGNGTRLTVT.

This clonotype has only a few counts. The gene calls are TRBV7-2 and TRBJ2-3; 13 nucleotides match TRBD2. Per the germline V gene, CDR1 is SGHTA and CDR2 is FQGNSA. The trim removed 0 bases at V and 5 bases at J, leaving 5 bases unmatched. The CDR3 has 17 amino acids. This CDR3 reads CASSLAWTSGREDTQYF. CDR3 bases: TGTGCCAGCAGCTTAGCGTGGACTAGCGGGAGAGAAGATACGCAGTATTTT.

The rearrangement joins TRBV5-1 to TRBJ2-7; 9 bases fit TRBD1. This CDR3 comprises 14 residues. With 3 bases clipped from V and 3 bases from J, the junction kept 4 bases outside the gene matches. Germline CDR1 reads SGHRS; CDR2 reads YFSETQ. CDR3 coding DNA: TGCGCCAGCAGCTACGGGACAGGGCACTACGAGCAGTACTTC. Amino acid sequence: CASSYGTGHYEQYF.

This clonotype was counted many times. The V call is TRBV15, the J call TRBJ1-2, with 7 nucleotides matching TRBD1. Germline V gene lookup returns CDR1 LNHNV and CDR2 YYDKDF (reference sequence). This CDR3 is built from 17 residues. The junction had 9 bases not matched to a gene; V was cut back by 0 bases and J by 2 bases. The CDR3 DNA follows: TGTGCCACCAGCAGAGATAGGGGGACAGCCAGAAACTATGGCTACACCTTC. Its translation is CATSRDRGTARNYGYTF.

This clonotype was detected only once. A read error may account for a junction end that differs from germline. The gene calls are TRBV27 and TRBJ2-2; TRBD1 or TRBD2 may be the D gene (5 bases each). Germline loops: CDR1 MNHEY, CDR2 SMNVEV (reference sequence). This CDR3 comprises 14 residues. The CDR3 DNA reads TGTGTCAGCAGTTTATCAACGGGGCACGGGGAGCTGTTTTTT. Translated, it gives CVSSLSTGHGELFF.

This clonotype was detected only a few times. V gene TRBV13 combines with J gene TRBJ2-3, with 7 bases lining up with TRBD2. The CDR3 is 14 residues long. With V trimmed by 10 bases and J by 1 base, 8 bases remained unmatched. Looked up from germline, CDR1 is PRHDT and CDR2 is FYEKMQ (reference sequence). CDR3 DNA sequence: TGTGCCATCCCGGCGGGACTACGCACAGATACGCAGTATTTT. Encoded protein: CAIPAGLRTDTQYF.

This clonotype was picked up many times. The gene calls are TRBV14 and TRBJ2-7, with D possibly being TRBD2 (5 bases). Germline V gene data show CDR1 as SGHDN and CDR2 as FVKESK. V was clipped by 0 bases and J by 7 bases, with 16 bases between them. The length of the CDR3 is 15 residues. CDR3 sequence reads: CASSQDLAFFREQYF. Here the CDR3 DNA reads TGTGCCAGCAGCCAAGATCTAGCTTTTTTCCGGGAGCAGTACTTC.

This clonotype has a handful of counts. The V gene is TRBV28, the J gene TRBJ1-2, with D perhaps matching TRBD1 (5 bases). The CDR3 covers 18 residues. The V and J ends lost 5 bases and 2 bases respectively, with 24 bases between them. The germline V gene encodes CDR1 MDHEN and CDR2 SYDVKM. The CDR3 spells CASSKVGRDDRGNYGYTF. The CDR3 nucleotides are TGTGCCAGCAGTAAAGTGGGGCGGGACGACCGTGGAAACTATGGCTACACCTTC.

The chain recombines TRBV12-5 with TRBJ2-1; D might be TRBD1 (6 bases). V lost 7 bases and J 0 bases, leaving 22 bases between the germline ends. The CDR3 has 18 amino acids. The germline CDR1 and CDR2 sequences are LGHNT and FRNRAP. CDR3: CASALDPTGIHSYNEQFF. In DNA, the CDR3 is TGTGCTAGTGCCCTCGACCCAACAGGGATCCACTCCTACAATGAGCAGTTCTTC.

This clonotype appeared many times. V usage is TRBV11-1 and J usage is TRBJ1-1; 8 positions agree with TRBD1. Germline CDR1 is SGHAT and CDR2 is FQDESV (reference sequence). The trim removed 1 base at V and 3 bases at J, leaving 16 bases unmatched. The CDR3 totals 19 residues. CDR3 loop: CASSLGTGFSRLMYTEAFF. As DNA, the CDR3 is TGTGCCAGCAGCTTAGGGACAGGGTTTTCTCGGCTGATGTACACTGAAGCTTTCTTT.

In DNA, the CDR3 is TGCAGTGCTTCCCCCGGGACAGGGGGCACAGATACGCAGTATTTT. It is translated as CSASPGTGGTDTQYF. The chain links TRBV20-1 to TRBJ2-3, with 10 bases identical to TRBD1. J lost 1 base, V lost 5 bases, and 6 bases had no gene match. The germline gives CDR1 DFQATT, CDR2 SNEGSKA (reference sequence). There are 15 residues in the CDR3.

The rearrangement joins TRBV5-1 to TRBJ1-1; D possibly corresponds to TRBD1 (6 bases). Germline V gives CDR1 SGHRS, CDR2 YFSETQ. The CDR3 is 17 amino acids. V dropped 0 bases and J dropped 1 base, with 16 bases sitting between them. The CDR3 DNA is TGCGCCAGCAGCTTGGACAGGGCCGTGCAGGGGAACACTGAAGCTTTCTTT. It yields the protein CASSLDRAVQGNTEAFF.

This clonotype showed up just a few times. The chain couples TRBV12-3 or TRBV12-4 to TRBJ1-2; D uncertain. V dropped 2 bases and J dropped 5 bases, with 9 bases sitting between them. The CDR3 runs 13 residues. The CDR3 nucleotides are TGTGCCAGCAGTTTATCCTACAGTTATGGCTACACCTTC. Encoded protein: CASSLSYSYGYTF.